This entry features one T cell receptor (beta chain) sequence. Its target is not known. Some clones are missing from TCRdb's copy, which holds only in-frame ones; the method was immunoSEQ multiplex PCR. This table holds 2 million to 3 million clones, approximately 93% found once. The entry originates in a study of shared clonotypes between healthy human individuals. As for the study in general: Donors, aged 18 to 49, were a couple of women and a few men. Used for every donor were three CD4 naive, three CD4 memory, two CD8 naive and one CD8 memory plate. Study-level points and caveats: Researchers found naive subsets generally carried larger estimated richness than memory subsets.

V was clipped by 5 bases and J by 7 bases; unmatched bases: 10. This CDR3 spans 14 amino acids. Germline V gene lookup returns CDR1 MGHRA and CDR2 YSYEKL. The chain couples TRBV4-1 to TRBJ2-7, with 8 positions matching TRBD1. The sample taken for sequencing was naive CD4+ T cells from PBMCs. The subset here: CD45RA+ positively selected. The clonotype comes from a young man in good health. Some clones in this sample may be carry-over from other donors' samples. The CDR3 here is CASSSGGPLREQYF. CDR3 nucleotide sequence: TGCGCCAGCAGCTCAGGGGGCCCCCTTCGGGAGCAGTACTTC.